This entry lists 4 T cell receptor beta chains sequenced from one sample in a study of radiation and T cells in renal cell carcinoma. Produced via immunoSEQ multiplex PCR; TCRdb's table is partial and in-frame only. The table has about 130,000 clones, roughly 80% seen once. Time point noted: baseline pretreatment blood. The treatment is: 15 Gy SBRT to primary tumor, nephrectomy 4 weeks later. The sequencing used blood, collected from a patient whose treatment included radiotherapy and nephrectomy. The receptors come from an older woman with renal cell carcinoma.

This rearrangement joins TRBV10-2 to TRBJ2-2; 8 bases align to TRBD2. Germline CDR1 and CDR2: WSHSY and SAAADI. This CDR3 region has 16 residues. J was trimmed by 5 bases and V by 6 bases; bases with no gene match: 11. CDR3 sequence (DNA): TGCGCCAGCAGGCCTGTAACGGGGGGGCAAACCGGGGAGCTGTTTTTT. This gives the protein CASRPVTGGQTGELFF.

This clone was seen only a few times. This chain links TRBV7-2 with TRBJ1-5, with D possibly TRBD1 on 6 matching bases. The V gene lost 2 bases and the J gene lost 4 bases, with 15 bases spanning the gap. Germline V gene data show CDR1 as SGHTA and CDR2 as FQGNSA. This CDR3 has 16 residues. CDR3 in DNA: TGTGCCAGCAGCTTAATGGGGGCACAAGGTAATCAGCCCCAGCATTTT. It yields the protein CASSLMGAQGNQPQHF.

The J gene is TRBJ2-7, the V gene TRBV6-6; D possibly matches TRBD1 or TRBD2 (6 bases each). CDR1 and CDR2 from the germline V gene are MNHNY and SVGAGI (reference sequence). V was clipped by 8 bases and J by 5 bases, with 19 bases between them. The CDR3 loop spans 14 amino acids. The CDR3 coding sequence is TGTGCCAGCGTATTTGGGGGGCGCCCCGACGAGCAGTACTTC. Translating gives CASVFGGRPDEQYF.

The gene calls are TRBV5-1 and TRBJ2-7; 11 bases line up with TRBD2. This CDR3 is 14 amino acids long. Unmatched junction bases numbered 2, after V lost 4 bases and J lost 2 bases. Germline V gene lookup returns CDR1 SGHRS and CDR2 YFSETQ. The CDR3 coding sequence is TGCGCCAGCAGCATTAGCGGGGGGGCCTACGAGCAGTACTTC. It is translated as CASSISGGAYEQYF. Supplemented by reference TRBV5-1 and TRBJ2-7, the full variable domain reads KAGVTQTPRYLIKTRGQQVTLSCSPISGHRSVSWYQQTPGQGLQFLFEYFSETQRNKGNFPGRFSGRQFSNSRSEMNVSTLELGDSALYLCASSISGGAYEQYFGPGTRLTVT.